This TCR beta chain was captured in a study of CD8 T cells in ankylosing spondylitis. Notes on the study in general: Within matched ankylosing spondylitis synovial fluid, disease-linked clones were reportedly significantly enriched. A CD8+ phenotype characterized the disease-linked clones, which were relatively rare in peripheral blood. Within ankylosing spondylitis blood, a TCR beta motif made up of roughly eight highly homologous variants appeared to be characteristic. A number of the motif variants had already been described in reactive arthritis synovial fluid and blood.

Trimming removed 7 bases at V and 1 base at J, with 8 bases between. Germline V CDR1 and CDR2: MDHEN, SYDVKM. The CDR3 is made up of 13 amino acids. Generation of TCR beta libraries employed quantitative 5'-RACE incorporating molecular barcodes. TCRdb re-analysed the 5' RACE reads in MiXCR, keeping a single row per CDR3 protein. The data show 500,000 or so distinct CDR3 sequences, approximately 5.3% seen once. This clonotype was seen repeatedly, ten times or more. What it binds is not known. The chain has TRBV28 and TRBJ2-4; unclear D gene. This sequence was found in a male donor with ankylosing spondylitis. Sequenced input: blood, either unsorted or a sorted T cell fraction (not recorded which). The CDR3 sequence is CASKGQAKNIQYF. The CDR3 DNA reads as TGTGCCAGCAAAGGCCAGGCCAAAAACATTCAGTACTTC. The entire variable domain, with the rest obtained from reference TRBV28 and TRBJ2-4, is as follows: DVKVTQSSRYLVKRTGEKVFLECVQDMDHENMFWYRQDPGLGLRLIYFSYDVKMKEKGDIPEGYSVSREKKERFSLILESASTNQTSMYLCASKGQAKNIQYFGAGTRLSVL.